The 7 T cell receptor beta chains below all came from one sample that was sequenced in a study of human T cells and chemical hapten exposure. Time point specified: patch test 2, 6 weeks after DPC sensitization. The treatment here: therapeutic diphenylcyclopropenone sensitization with weekly scalp DPC. Using its own MiXCR run on the RACE reads, TCRdb lists one record per CDR3 protein. The sample records more than 90,000 distinct CDR3 sequences, 9.5% to 12% being singletons. This specimen was whole blood, taken in connection with sensitization to the hapten diphenylcyclopropenone (DPC). The receptor source for this set is a woman between 35 and 50 years old with alopecia areata. Some clones in this sample may be carry-over from other donors' samples.

This clonotype turned up a few times. The V and J genes are TRBV2 and TRBJ2-2; 9 bases agree with TRBD2. After removal of 5 bases from V and 3 bases from J, the junction contained 4 bases not matched to a gene. This CDR3 spans 15 amino acids. Per germline, CDR1 SNHLY and CDR2 FYNNEI. The DNA for the CDR3 is TGTGCCAGCAGTACTAGCGGGCCATACACCGGGGAGCTGTTTTTT. Amino acids: CASSTSGPYTGELFF. Full variable domain (remainder filled in from reference TRBV2 and TRBJ2-2): EPEVTQTPSHQVTQMGQEVILRCVPISNHLYFYWYRQILGQKVEFLVSFYNNEISEKSEIFDDQFSVERPDGSNFTLKIRSTKLEDSAMYFCASSTSGPYTGELFFGEGSRLTVL.

This clonotype occurred a few times. This chain connects TRBV2 to TRBJ1-5; possible D gene TRBD1, 6 bases. Trimming shortened V by 6 bases and J by 3 bases, and 15 bases separated the two germline ends. Germline CDR1 and CDR2: SNHLY and FYNNEI. CDR3 size: 15 residues. CDR3 in DNA: TGTGCCAGCAGCAGCCCCGGGACACTCAATCAGCCCCAGCATTTT. Its translation is CASSSPGTLNQPQHF.

This clonotype has just a few counts. The V and J genes are TRBV5-4 and TRBJ2-3; unclear D gene. The V end was cut by 0 bases, the J end by 6 bases, with 8 bases between. Germline V gene lookup returns CDR1 SGHNT and CDR2 YYREEE (reference sequence). This CDR3 has 13 residues. CDR3 DNA sequence: TGTGCCAGCAGCTTGGCAAGGTCCGATACGCAGTATTTT. Amino acids: CASSLARSDTQYF.

This clonotype was detected ten times or more. The chain links TRBV2 to TRBJ2-3; a possible D gene is TRBD2 (5 bases). Germline values: CDR1 SNHLY, CDR2 FYNNEI. The V end was cut by 2 bases, the J end by 4 bases, with 10 bases between. The CDR3 is 14 residues long. CDR3 sequence (DNA): TGTGCCAGCAGTGAACGGAGGCCCCCAGATACGCAGTATTTT. Amino acid sequence: CASSERRPPDTQYF.

This chain connects TRBV6-5 to TRBJ2-5; 7 bases fit TRBD1. V dropped 6 bases and J dropped 2; count of bases not matched to a gene: 3. Germline V gives CDR1 MNHEY, CDR2 SVGAGI. The CDR3 is made up of 13 amino acids. For the CDR3, the DNA is TGTGCCAGCAGAGAGGGACAGCAAGAGACCCAGTACTTC. Amino acids: CASREGQQETQYF.

This clonotype was counted many times. The V gene is TRBV10-3, the J gene TRBJ2-7; 16 nucleotides line up with TRBD2. The CDR3 contains 16 residues. The junction had 5 bases not matched to a gene; V was cut back by 6 bases and J by 3 bases. Germline CDR1 and CDR2: ENHRY and SYGVKD. CDR3 in DNA: TGTGCCATCAGCCCAGGGACTAGCGGGGGGGACTACGAGCAGTACTTC. This sequence encodes CAISPGTSGGDYEQYF.

This clonotype was observed many times. The J gene is TRBJ1-1, the V gene TRBV6-2 or TRBV6-3, with no clear D. V was pared by 2 bases and J by 1 base, with 5 bases between. Germline CDR1 and CDR2: MNHEY and SVGEGT. The CDR3 covers 13 residues. The CDR3 sequence: CASSYVPNTEAFF. CDR3 nucleotides: TGTGCCAGCAGTTACGTCCCGAACACTGAAGCTTTCTTT.